The clone carrying this T cell receptor (beta chain) came up many times. The antigen remains undetermined. The data originate from a study of regulatory T cells in long-lasting Graves disease. Overall study findings and caveats: Since the sample size was small, accuracy may have been reduced. Exclusively peripheral blood, rather than thyroid tissue, was studied.

Indicated time point: persistent/refractory GD, antithyroid drugs over 5 years with positive TRAb. PBMC-extracted RNA yielded the TCR library. V lost 6 bases to trimming and J lost 4 bases; unmatched junction nucleotides: 6. The CDR3 spans 14 residues. The germline gives CDR1 SQVTM, CDR2 ANQGSEA. The authors built TCR beta libraries using iRepertoire HTBI primers and Arm-PCR of CDR3 regions. TCRdb redid the calling of the multiplex PCR reads with MiXCR, one entry per CDR3 protein. Of 650,000 to 850,000 distinct CDR3 sequences listed, 30% are singletons. This TCR came from a female donor with Graves disease. Sequenced material: peripheral blood mononuclear cells (PBMCs), taken when the disease was refractory, from a patient treated with antithyroid drugs. This chain connects TRBV29-1 to TRBJ2-5; 12 bases are a match to TRBD2. CDR3 coding DNA: TGCAGCGTGGACCTAGCGGGAGGGCCAGAGACCCAGTACTTC. Translation gives CSVDLAGGPETQYF.